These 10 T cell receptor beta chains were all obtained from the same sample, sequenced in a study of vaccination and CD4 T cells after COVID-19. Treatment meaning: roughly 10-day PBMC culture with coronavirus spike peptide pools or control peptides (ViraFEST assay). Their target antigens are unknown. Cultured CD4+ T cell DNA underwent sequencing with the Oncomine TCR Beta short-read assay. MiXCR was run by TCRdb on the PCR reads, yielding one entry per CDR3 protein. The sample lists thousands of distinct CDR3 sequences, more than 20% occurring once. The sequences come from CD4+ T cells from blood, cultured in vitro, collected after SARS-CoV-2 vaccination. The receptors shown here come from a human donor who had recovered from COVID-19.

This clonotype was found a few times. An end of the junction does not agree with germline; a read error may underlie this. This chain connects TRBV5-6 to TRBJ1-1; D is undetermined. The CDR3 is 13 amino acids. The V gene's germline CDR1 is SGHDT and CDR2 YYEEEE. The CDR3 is CASSLHVDTEAFF. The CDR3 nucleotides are TGTGCCAGCAGCTTGCACGTAGACACTGAGGCTTTCTTT.

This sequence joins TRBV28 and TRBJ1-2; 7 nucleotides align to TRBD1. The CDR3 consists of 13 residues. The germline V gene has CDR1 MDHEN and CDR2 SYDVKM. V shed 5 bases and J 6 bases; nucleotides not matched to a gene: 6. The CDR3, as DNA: TGTGCCAGCAGTAACGACAGGGCGGATGGCTACACCTTC. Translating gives CASSNDRADGYTF.

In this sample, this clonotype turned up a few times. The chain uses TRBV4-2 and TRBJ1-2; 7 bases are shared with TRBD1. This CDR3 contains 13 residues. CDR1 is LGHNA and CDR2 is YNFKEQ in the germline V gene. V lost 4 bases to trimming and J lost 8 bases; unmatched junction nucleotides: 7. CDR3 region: CASSPRDSGGYTF. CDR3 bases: TGTGCCAGCAGCCCGCGGGACAGTGGAGGCTACACCTTC.

DNA for the CDR3: TGCAGTGCTAGAGAGTTGGGCAGGGAACTGTATAATTCACCCCTCCACTTT. Residues: CSARELGRELYNSPLHF. The chain recombines TRBV20-1 with TRBJ1-6; possible D gene TRBD1, 5 bases. Per germline, CDR1 DFQATT and CDR2 SNEGSKA (reference sequence). This CDR3 contains 17 residues. V dropped 0 bases and J dropped 4 bases, with 16 bases sitting between them.

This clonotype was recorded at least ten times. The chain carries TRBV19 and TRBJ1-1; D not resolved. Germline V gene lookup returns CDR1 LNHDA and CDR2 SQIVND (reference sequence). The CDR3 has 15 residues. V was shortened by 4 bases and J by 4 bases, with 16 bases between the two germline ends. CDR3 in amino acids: CASSTLDSLPTEAFF. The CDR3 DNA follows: TGTGCCAGTAGTACTCTCGACTCCCTCCCCACTGAAGCTTTCTTT.

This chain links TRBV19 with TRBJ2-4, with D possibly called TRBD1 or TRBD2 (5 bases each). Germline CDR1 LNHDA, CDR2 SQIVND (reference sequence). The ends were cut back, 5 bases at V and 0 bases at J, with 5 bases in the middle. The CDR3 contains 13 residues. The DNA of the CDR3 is TGTGCCAGTAGTGGGGGAGCCAAAAACATTCAGTACTTC. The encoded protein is CASSGGAKNIQYF.

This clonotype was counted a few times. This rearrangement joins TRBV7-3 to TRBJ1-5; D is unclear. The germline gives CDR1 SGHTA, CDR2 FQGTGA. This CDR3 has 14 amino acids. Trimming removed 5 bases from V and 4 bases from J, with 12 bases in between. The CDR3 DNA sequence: TGTGCCAGCAGCCCCCTGGGCTCTAATCAGCCCCAGCATTTT. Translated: CASSPLGSNQPQHF.

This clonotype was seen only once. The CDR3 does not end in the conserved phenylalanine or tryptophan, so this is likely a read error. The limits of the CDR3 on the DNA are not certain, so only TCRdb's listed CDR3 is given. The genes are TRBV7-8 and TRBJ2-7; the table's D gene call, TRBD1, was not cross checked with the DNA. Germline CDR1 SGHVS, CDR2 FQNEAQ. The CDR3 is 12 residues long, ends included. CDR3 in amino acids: CASSLGQGLLTL.

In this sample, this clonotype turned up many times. CDR3 sequence (DNA): TGCAGTGCTCAAACCGGACAGGGGCTATACGAGCAGTACTTC. Translation: CSAQTGQGLYEQYF. The chain combines TRBV20-1 with TRBJ2-7, with 9 bases aligning to TRBD1. The V gene's germline CDR1 is DFQATT and CDR2 SNEGSKA (reference sequence). With 5 bases clipped from V and 4 bases from J, the junction kept 9 bases outside the gene matches. The CDR3 is made up of 14 amino acids.

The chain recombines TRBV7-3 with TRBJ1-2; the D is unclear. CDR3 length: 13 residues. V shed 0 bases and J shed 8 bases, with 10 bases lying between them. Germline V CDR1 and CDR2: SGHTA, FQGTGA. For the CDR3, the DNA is TGTGCCAGCAGCTTAACTACCACGTCAGGCTACACCTTC. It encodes CASSLTTTSGYTF.